The present entry profiles one T cell receptor beta chain with its context. This clone was counted once. The clone's antigen remains unknown. It has no much larger one-base neighbor in the sample; base qualities were not kept. The data belong to a study of cytomegalovirus exposure and HLA in healthy donors (dated by TCRdb to 2016 to 2017). Describing the broader study: According to a later analysis, the 120 or so validation repertoires were produced on the same platform as the roughly 720 repertoires of the first cohort. The aim of the study was to test whether cataloging public T cell receptors could identify signatures of past pathogen exposure. Besides the first cohort of more than 650 subjects, a separate validation cohort made up of 95 to 150 different subjects was used. To predict cytomegalovirus infection status, the study brought together high-throughput TCR immunosequencing, statistical association of individual TCRs with disease status, and machine learning. The investigation overall reported the following: A later analysis found that TCRs clustered in the first cohort also tended to co-occur in the 120 validation repertoires, with 94% of cluster scores above 0. Most TCR sequences were seen in very few donors, while some public TCRs were found in many individuals. All 120 or so repertoires were used to score co-occurrence in the validation cohort in a later analysis, because that analysis had no HLA typing for the cohort. According to the authors, the approach could potentially be generalized to other disease states and immunological phenotypes. Cytomegalovirus status was reported to be diagnosed by the classifier with high specificity and sensitivity in both the original and validation cohorts. A few of the identified cytomegalovirus-associated TCR beta chains were confirmed in vitro to be specific for cytomegalovirus antigens. The study gave a list of more than 150 TCR beta chains associated with cytomegalovirus.

The CDR3 goes from the cysteine to the phenylalanine over 15 residues. The kept DNA is CDR3 alone, 45 bases in frame from the first base. Trimming at the junction amounts to 2 bases on V and 0 bases on J, and the germline ends lie 14 bases apart. CDR1 and CDR2, looked up from the germline V gene, are SQVTM and ANQGSEA. Library preparation employed the immunoSEQ multiplex PCR assay. As for how the authors treated the data: A statistical classification framework was built to diagnose cytomegalovirus status from the catalog of TCR beta chain sequences. The table comes from immuneACCESS by way of TCRdb, which keeps in-frame sequences with V and J called. Part of the clones is missing from these tables; in studies checked, under half for an unresolved V gene and the rest for unknown reasons. The V and J calls and clone size are taken from that table; D and trimming were inferred from the DNA. For this sample there are about 350,000 clones; about nine tenths appear just once. The ten biggest clones cover roughly 1.1% of the sample.

The donors belonged to the validation cohort of over a hundred subjects, which was separate from the roughly 670-subject first cohort. This TCR came from a woman aged 25 to 39 in good health and CMV-seropositive. Sequenced input: PBMCs. This chain is built from TRBV29-1 and TRBJ2-7; the D gene assignment is ambiguous. The DNA sequence is given as TGCAGCGTTGAAAGAGTAGATAGAATCTCCTACGAGCAGTACTTC. Translated, it gives CSVERVDRISYEQYF.